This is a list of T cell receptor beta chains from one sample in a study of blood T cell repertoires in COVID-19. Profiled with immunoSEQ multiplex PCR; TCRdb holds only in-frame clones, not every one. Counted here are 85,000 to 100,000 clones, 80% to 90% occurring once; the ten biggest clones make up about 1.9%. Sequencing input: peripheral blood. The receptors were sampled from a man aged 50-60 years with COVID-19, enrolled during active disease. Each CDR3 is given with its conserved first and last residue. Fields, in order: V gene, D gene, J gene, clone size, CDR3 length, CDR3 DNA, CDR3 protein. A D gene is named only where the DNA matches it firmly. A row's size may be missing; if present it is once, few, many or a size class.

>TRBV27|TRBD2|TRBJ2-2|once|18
TGTGCCAGCAGTTTATTGGGTAGCGGGGGAACGAACACCGGGGAGCTGTTTTTT
CASSLLGSGGTNTGELFF
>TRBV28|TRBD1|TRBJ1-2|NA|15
TGTGCCAGCAGTTTAGAGGGGGCGCTTAGCTATGGCTACACCTTC
CASSLEGALSYGYTF
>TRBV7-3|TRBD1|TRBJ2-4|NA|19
TGTGCCAGCAGCTTACCCGATTTCTTCGGGACAGGGGATAAAAACATTCAGTACTTC
CASSLPDFFGTGDKNIQYF
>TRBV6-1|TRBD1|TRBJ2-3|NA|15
TGTGCCAGCAGTGACCGGGACAGAGGCACAGATACGCAGTATTTT
CASSDRDRGTDTQYF
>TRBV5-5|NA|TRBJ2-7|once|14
TGTGCCAGCAGCGTAAACGGGACAACCTACGAGCAGTACTTC
CASSVNGTTYEQYF
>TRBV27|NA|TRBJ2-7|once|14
TGTGCCAGCAGTTTAATCGACTATCTGGGGGAGCAGTACTTC
CASSLIDYLGEQYF
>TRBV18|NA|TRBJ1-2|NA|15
TGTGCCAGCTCACCACCCATGACAGGTGTCTATGGCTACACCTTC
CASSPPMTGVYGYTF
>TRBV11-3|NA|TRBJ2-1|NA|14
TGTGCCAGCAGCTTAGATCAGGTCCGGGGTGAGCAGTTCTTC
CASSLDQVRGEQFF
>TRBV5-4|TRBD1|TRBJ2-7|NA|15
TGTGCCAGCAGCGCACCGGGACAGGGCTCCTACGAGCAGTACTTC
CASSAPGQGSYEQYF
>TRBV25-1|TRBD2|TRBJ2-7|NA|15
TGTGCCAGCAGAGCGAGCGGGGGTGTTATCTACGAGCAGTACTTC
CASRASGGVIYEQYF
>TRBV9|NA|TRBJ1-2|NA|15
TGTGCCAGCAGCGTAGAGACAGACCCCTTCTATGGCTACACCTTC
CASSVETDPFYGYTF